The 25 T cell receptor beta chains below were found in one sample sequenced in a study of cytomegalovirus exposure and HLA in healthy donors. 60 Vbeta and 13 Jbeta primers were used in PCR. Some clones are missing from TCRdb's copy, which holds only in-frame ones; the method was immunoSEQ multiplex PCR. The sample's table shows approximately 190,000 clones. The specimen sequenced was PBMCs. The origin of the receptors is a man aged 25-40 years in good health and CMV-seronegative.

This sequence joins TRBV9 and TRBJ1-4; TRBD1 might be the D (6 bases). The CDR3 consists of 16 residues. CDR1 SGDLS and CDR2 YYNGEE come from the germline V gene. Trimming took off 7 bases at V and 0 bases at J, with 16 bases between the two ends. The CDR3 DNA is TGTGCCAGCGCCGGGGGGCCGCCGGCAACTAATGAAAAACTGTTTTTT. Translation: CASAGGPPATNEKLFF.

This rearrangement joins TRBV27 to TRBJ1-3; D remains unclear. The CDR3 extends over 16 amino acids. The ends were cut back, 2 bases at V and 0 bases at J, with 11 bases in the middle. The V gene's germline CDR1 is MNHEY and CDR2 SMNVEV (reference sequence). CDR3 sequence: CASSLTARLSGNTIYF. The CDR3 DNA reads TGTGCCAGCAGTTTAACGGCACGACTCTCTGGAAACACCATATATTTT.

CDR3 nucleotides: TGCAGCGTTGCGGACAGGGGGCGCGGGGACACTGAAGCTTTCTTT. Its protein product is CSVADRGRGDTEAFF. The chain has TRBV29-1 and TRBJ1-1, with 11 bases that match TRBD1. There are 15 residues in the CDR3. V lost 4 bases to trimming and J lost 3 bases; unmatched junction nucleotides: 7. Germline V lookup: CDR1 SQVTM, CDR2 ANQGSEA. The full variable domain, in which reference TRBV29-1 and TRBJ1-1 provide the parts outside the CDR3, is SAVISQKPSRDICQRGTSLTIQCQVDSQVTMMFWYRQQPGQSLTLIATANQGSEATYESGFVIDKFPISRPNLTFSTLTVSNMSPEDSSIYLCSVADRGRGDTEAFFGQGTRLTVV.

The J gene is TRBJ1-3, the V gene TRBV28; D gene unclear. This CDR3 has 15 residues. V was clipped by 2 bases and J by 0 bases, with 8 bases between them. CDR1 is MDHEN and CDR2 is SYDVKM in the germline V gene. The CDR3 coding sequence is TGTGCCAGCAGTTTAAATACAGCCTCTGGAAACACCATATATTTT. It translates to CASSLNTASGNTIYF.

The chain employs TRBV5-8 and TRBJ2-5, with 7 positions matching TRBD1. The CDR3 contains 15 residues. The germline CDR1 and CDR2 sequences are SGHTS and YDEGEE. V trimming: 4 bases; J trimming: 2 bases; junction bases outside the gene matches: 8. CDR3: CASSPDLGQQETQYF. The CDR3 region has the DNA TGTGCCAGCAGCCCTGATCTGGGACAGCAAGAGACCCAGTACTTC.

The chain employs TRBV5-1 and TRBJ1-1; no clear D gene. This CDR3 is built from 18 residues. Looked up from germline, CDR1 is SGHRS and CDR2 is YFSETQ. V was cut by 0 bases and J by 0 bases, with 18 bases left in between. As DNA, the CDR3 is TGCGCCAGCAGCTTGGGAGGGAACTCGGGCTCTTTGAACACTGAAGCTTTCTTT. Its protein is CASSLGGNSGSLNTEAFF.

The J gene is TRBJ2-7, the V gene TRBV7-8; 11 nucleotides line up with TRBD1. Germline V gene sequence: CDR1 SGHVS, CDR2 FQNEAQ. V lost 5 bases and J lost 4; bases outside the gene matches: 10. The CDR3 is 16 amino acids. CDR3 sequence (DNA): TGTGCCAGCAGCCCTAGTGGAGGGACAGGGGGTTACGAGCAGTACTTC. It encodes CASSPSGGTGGYEQYF.

The V and J genes are TRBV25-1 and TRBJ1-1; TRBD1 agrees at 8 bases. Germline V gene data show CDR1 as MGHDK and CDR2 as SYGVNS. CDR3 length: 17 residues. V lost 1 base to trimming and J lost 0 bases; unmatched junction nucleotides: 7. DNA for the CDR3: TGTGCCAGCAGTGAATTCCGGACAGGGCAAATGAACACTGAAGCTTTCTTT. Translated, it gives CASSEFRTGQMNTEAFF.

V usage is TRBV5-1 and J usage is TRBJ1-3; unclear D gene. Germline values: CDR1 SGHRS, CDR2 YFSETQ. The V end lost 0 bases, the J end lost 0 bases, and 10 bases lay between the germline ends. The CDR3 loop spans 16 amino acids. The CDR3 nucleotides read TGCGCCAGCAGCTTGGGACGACAAGACTCTGGAAACACCATATATTTT. Encoded protein: CASSLGRQDSGNTIYF.

This chain uses TRBV7-2 with TRBJ1-6, with 7 bases identical to TRBD1. V trimming: 5 bases; J trimming: 7 bases; junction bases outside the gene matches: 5. Germline assignment: CDR1 SGHTA and CDR2 FQGNSA. This CDR3 has 14 amino acids. This CDR3 is CASSGDSNNSPLHF. The CDR3, as DNA: TGTGCCAGCAGCGGGGACAGTAACAATTCACCCCTCCACTTT.

Concerning this clone itself: In the same sample, other DNA sequences code for this CDR3. The chain carries TRBV28 and TRBJ1-5; no firm D call. The CDR3 consists of 12 residues. From germline, CDR1 is MDHEN and CDR2 SYDVKM. V lost 3 bases and J lost 5, with 5 bases in between. This chain's CDR3 is CASSFSDQPQHF. The CDR3 DNA sequence: TGTGCCAGCAGTTTTTCCGATCAGCCCCAGCATTTT.

In DNA, the CDR3 is TGTGCCAGCAGCCGAGGGACAGGTGTTGTTCCAGCTTTCTTT. Its protein is CASSRGTGVVPAFF. This rearrangement joins TRBV7-9 to TRBJ1-1, with 8 bases lining up with TRBD1. The CDR3 contains 14 residues. V lost 5 bases to trimming and J lost 10 bases; unmatched junction nucleotides: 12. Germline CDR1 SEHNR, CDR2 FQNEAQ (reference sequence).

The rearrangement joins TRBV9 to TRBJ2-1; 13 positions agree with TRBD2. There are 19 residues in the CDR3. The V gene end was trimmed by 4 bases and the J gene end by 0 bases; junction bases not matched to a gene: 10. From germline, CDR1 is SGDLS and CDR2 YYNGEE. CDR3: CASSFGLAGARVSYNEQFF. Here the CDR3 DNA reads TGTGCCAGCAGCTTTGGACTAGCGGGGGCGAGGGTCTCCTACAATGAGCAGTTCTTC.

The rearrangement uses TRBV4-3 and TRBJ2-1; 8 bases are shared with TRBD2. V lost 2 bases and J lost 4; bases outside the gene matches: 10. CDR1 is LGHNA and CDR2 is YSLEER in the germline V gene. This CDR3 is built from 17 residues. The CDR3 nucleotides read TGCGCCAGCAGCCAATACCCTTCGGGGGGGGTTTACAATGAGCAGTTCTTC. This sequence encodes CASSQYPSGGVYNEQFF.

This chain connects TRBV28 to TRBJ1-1, with D perhaps matching TRBD1 (6 bases). Per germline, CDR1 MDHEN and CDR2 SYDVKM. The CDR3 totals 16 residues. V lost 6 bases to trimming and J lost 3 bases, with 20 bases between them. The CDR3: CASSLDRSFDHTEAFF. Written as DNA, the CDR3 is TGTGCCAGCAGCTTAGACAGGTCCTTTGACCACACTGAAGCTTTCTTT. The full variable domain, its missing parts supplied by reference TRBV28 and TRBJ1-1, is DVKVTQSSRYLVKRTGEKVFLECVQDMDHENMFWYRQDPGLGLRLIYFSYDVKMKEKGDIPEGYSVSREKKERFSLILESASTNQTSMYLCASSLDRSFDHTEAFFGQGTRLTVV.

The chain links TRBV4-1 to TRBJ1-1, with 7 nucleotides matching TRBD1. V dropped 1 base and J dropped 5; count of bases not matched to a gene: 16. CDR1 MGHRA and CDR2 YSYEKL come from the germline V gene. This CDR3 region has 18 residues. DNA for the CDR3: TGCGCCAGCAGCCAAGCGACCCACTTAACGACAGGGTCGACTGAAGCTTTCTTT. Amino acid sequence: CASSQATHLTTGSTEAFF.

This rearrangement joins TRBV5-1 to TRBJ2-3; 13 bases fit TRBD2. In germline, CDR1 is SGHRS, CDR2 YFSETQ. This CDR3 is built from 17 residues. V lost 4 bases and J lost 2; bases outside the gene matches: 7. DNA for the CDR3: TGCGCCAGCAGCCCTGGGACTAGCGGGGACATCACAGATACGCAGTATTTT. Amino acids: CASSPGTSGDITDTQYF.

The chain links TRBV7-7 to TRBJ1-1, with D unresolved. From germline, CDR1 is SSHAT and CDR2 FNYEAQ (reference sequence). Deletions cut 5 bases from V and 5 bases from J, with 15 bases between. This CDR3 has 14 residues. As DNA, the CDR3 is TGTGCCAGCAGCCCGAGCCAGGAAAGTACTGAAGCTTTCTTT. Translation gives CASSPSQESTEAFF.

V gene TRBV10-3 combines with J gene TRBJ2-1, with 7 bases aligning to TRBD1. The CDR3 spans 14 residues. Unmatched junction bases numbered 3, after V lost 7 bases and J lost 0 bases. The germline gives CDR1 ENHRY, CDR2 SYGVKD. The CDR3 loop is CAITRDSSYNEQFF. The CDR3 region has the DNA TGTGCCATCACTAGGGACAGCTCCTACAATGAGCAGTTCTTC.

According to its frequency, this clone is medium-sized. V is TRBV19 and J is TRBJ1-4; 7 bases match TRBD1. The CDR3 has 15 amino acids. Germline CDR1 is LNHDA and CDR2 is SQIVND (reference sequence). V was pared by 5 bases and J by 4 bases, with 7 bases of the junction left unmatched. The CDR3 reads CASSPIWDSNEKLFF. CDR3 nucleotides: TGTGCCAGTAGTCCAATATGGGACAGTAATGAAAAACTGTTTTTT.

The genes are TRBV6-5 and TRBJ1-1, with a tentative D call TRBD1 (5 bases). The germline V gene has CDR1 MNHEY and CDR2 SVGAGI. With 2 bases removed from V and 0 bases from J, the gap between germline ends came to 7 bases. This CDR3 contains 14 residues. The CDR3 DNA sequence: TGTGCCAGCAGTTACAAGGGGATGAACACTGAAGCTTTCTTT. Its protein is CASSYKGMNTEAFF.

This chain connects TRBV19 to TRBJ1-2, with D possibly matching TRBD1 (5 bases). The germline V gene has CDR1 LNHDA and CDR2 SQIVND (reference sequence). This CDR3 is 17 amino acids long. Trimming pared 3 bases from V and 7 bases from J, leaving 24 bases between. CDR3 sequence reads: CASSMGGGARVSGGYTF. The DNA of the CDR3 is TGTGCCAGTAGTATGGGTGGAGGGGCGCGAGTGTCGGGTGGCTACACCTTC.

The chain employs TRBV18 and TRBJ2-7; D unresolved. Trimming stripped 0 bases from V and 6 bases from J, with 9 bases between. This CDR3 is 13 amino acids long. Germline V CDR1 and CDR2: KGHSH, LQKENI. CDR3 sequence: CASSPPNWAEQYF. CDR3 nucleotide sequence: TGTGCCAGCTCACCACCGAATTGGGCCGAGCAGTACTTC.

V usage is TRBV18 and J usage is TRBJ1-2; 9 nucleotides line up with TRBD1. The CDR3 loop spans 16 amino acids. CDR1 is KGHSH and CDR2 is LQKENI in the germline V gene. J lost 0 bases, V lost 3 bases, and 5 bases had no gene match. CDR3 amino acids: CASSPRDRDANYGYTF. The CDR3 DNA is TGTGCCAGCTCACCGCGGGACAGGGACGCTAACTATGGCTACACCTTC.

A word on this clone: An end of the junction does not agree with germline; a read error may underlie this. The rearrangement joins TRBV6-5 to TRBJ1-1, with D possibly TRBD1 on 6 matching bases. This CDR3 has 13 amino acids. Germline-derived CDR1 and CDR2 are MNHEY and SVGAGI. The CDR3 nucleotides read TGTGTCAGCTCTACAGGGCGCGACACTGAAGCTTTCTTT. It yields the protein CVSSTGRDTEAFF.